Included here is one TCR beta chain sequence, with context. Assay: immunoSEQ multiplex PCR; the TCRdb copy retains only in-frame clones and omits some. This table holds over 90,000 clones, nearly 97% found once. The sample is drawn from a study of technical replicates of blood from a handful of donors. Deletions cut 2 bases from V and 3 bases from J, with 11 bases between. This CDR3 spans 13 amino acids. Germline loops: CDR1 GTSNPN, CDR2 SVGIG (reference sequence). Sequenced sample: T cells isolated from PBMCs. This TCR came from a human donor in good health. The V gene is TRBV30, the J gene TRBJ2-7, with D possibly matching TRBD1 (5 bases). For the CDR3, the DNA is TGTGCCTGGAGTTTGGGCAGGGACTACGAGCAGTACTTC. Amino acid sequence: CAWSLGRDYEQYF.